Below, 5 T cell receptor beta chains from the same sample are listed, as sequenced in a study of CD8 T cells in ankylosing spondylitis. One entry per CDR3 protein, called by TCRdb with MiXCR from the 5' RACE reads. The table records 36,000 or so distinct CDR3 sequences, about 10% of them present only once. Source material: synovial fluid, either unsorted or a sorted T cell fraction (not recorded which). The receptor source for this set is a male donor with ankylosing spondylitis.

Only a few counts were recorded for this clonotype. The CDR3 loop reads CASSYDGRARDTQYF. CDR3 DNA sequence: TGTGCCAGCAGTTACGACGGGAGGGCCCGAGATACGCAGTATTTT. The chain uses TRBV6-5 and TRBJ2-3; 8 nucleotides align to TRBD2. The ends lost 2 bases at V and 5 bases at J; junction bases unmatched: 6. The CDR3 is made up of 15 amino acids. Germline CDR1 and CDR2: MNHEY and SVGAGI.

Many counts were recorded for this clonotype. V gene TRBV7-8 combines with J gene TRBJ2-5; no firm D call. The CDR3 is 15 residues long. The germline V and J ends were trimmed by 6 bases and 5 bases, with 19 bases remaining between them. Germline assignment: CDR1 SGHVS and CDR2 FQNEAQ. The DNA of the CDR3 is TGTGCCAGCAGTAGTGCAGCCGGTTACACGGAGACCCAGTACTTC. Protein: CASSSAAGYTETQYF.

The table lists this clonotype with a few counts. This sequence joins TRBV6-2 or TRBV6-3 and TRBJ1-2; possible D gene TRBD1, 5 bases. V gave up 2 bases and J gave up 3 bases, with 16 bases separating them. The CDR3 covers 16 residues. In germline, CDR1 is MNHEY, CDR2 SVGEGT. The CDR3 bases are TGTGCCAGCAGTTACGAAGGGACCAAGCTTTACTATGGCTACACCTTC. As protein: CASSYEGTKLYYGYTF.

This clonotype was detected a few times. The chain joins TRBV5-1 to TRBJ1-1; no reliable D call. The germline V gene has CDR1 SGHRS and CDR2 YFSETQ. V lost 4 bases and J lost 4, with 11 bases in between. This CDR3 has 13 amino acids. The CDR3 DNA is TGCGCCAGCAGCGAGGGATTCGTCACTGAAGCTTTCTTT. It codes for CASSEGFVTEAFF.

This clonotype was detected only a few times. The chain recombines TRBV7-9 with TRBJ2-1; D possibly corresponds to TRBD2 (6 bases). This CDR3 comprises 17 residues. CDR1 and CDR2 from the germline V gene are SEHNR and FQNEAQ (reference sequence). V lost 4 bases and J lost 0, with 16 bases in between. CDR3 sequence (DNA): TGTGCCAGCAGCTCGCAACCAATCGGGGGCTCCTACAATGAGCAGTTCTTC. Translating gives CASSSQPIGGSYNEQFF.